The clone carrying this T cell receptor beta chain was detected once. CDR3 length: 13 amino acids. The V gene lost 0 bases and the J gene lost 6 bases, with 7 bases spanning the gap. Germline V lookup: CDR1 SEHNR, CDR2 FQNEAQ (reference sequence). The multiple sclerosis control group consisted of treatment-naive patients whose relapsing-remitting disease, which was either stable or active, fulfilled revised McDonald criteria. This entry belongs to a study of CD8 T cells in Susac syndrome. Reverse transcription used roughly 0.45 to 1 ug RNA and random hexamers. TCRdb recomputed calls from the immunoSEQ multiplex PCR reads with MiXCR, one row per CDR3 protein. This table has a few hundred thousand distinct CDR3 sequences, around nine tenths appearing once.

The sample taken for sequencing was CD8+ T cells from PBMCs. The TCR originated in a human donor with multiple sclerosis. J is TRBJ2-3 and V is TRBV7-9, with D uncertain. CDR3 amino acids: CASSLARPDTQYF. The CDR3, as DNA: TGTGCCAGCAGCTTAGCAAGACCGGATACGCAGTATTTT.